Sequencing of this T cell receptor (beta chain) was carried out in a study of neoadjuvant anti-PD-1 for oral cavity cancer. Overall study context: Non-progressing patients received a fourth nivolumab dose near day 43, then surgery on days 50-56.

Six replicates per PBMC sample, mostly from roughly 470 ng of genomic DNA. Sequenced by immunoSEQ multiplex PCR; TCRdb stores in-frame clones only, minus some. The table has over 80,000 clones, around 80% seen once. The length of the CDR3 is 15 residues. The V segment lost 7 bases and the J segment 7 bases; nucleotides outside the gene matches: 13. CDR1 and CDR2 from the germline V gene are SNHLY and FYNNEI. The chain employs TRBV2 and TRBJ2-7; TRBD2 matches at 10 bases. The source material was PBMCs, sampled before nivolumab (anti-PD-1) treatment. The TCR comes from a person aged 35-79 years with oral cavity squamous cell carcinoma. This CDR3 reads CASTPRASGSQEQYF. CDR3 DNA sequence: TGTGCCAGCACTCCGAGGGCTAGCGGGAGTCAAGAGCAGTACTTC.